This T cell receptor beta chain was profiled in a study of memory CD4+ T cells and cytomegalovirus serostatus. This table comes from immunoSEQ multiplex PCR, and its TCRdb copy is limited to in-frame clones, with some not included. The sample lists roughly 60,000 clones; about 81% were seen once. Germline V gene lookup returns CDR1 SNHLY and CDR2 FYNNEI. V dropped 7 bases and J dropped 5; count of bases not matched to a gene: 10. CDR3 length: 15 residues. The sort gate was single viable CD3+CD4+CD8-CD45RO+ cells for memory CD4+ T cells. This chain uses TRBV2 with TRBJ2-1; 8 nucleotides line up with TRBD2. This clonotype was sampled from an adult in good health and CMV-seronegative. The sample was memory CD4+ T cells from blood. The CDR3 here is CASTGASGSNNEQFF. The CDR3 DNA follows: TGTGCCAGCACCGGTGCCAGCGGGAGTAACAATGAGCAGTTCTTC.